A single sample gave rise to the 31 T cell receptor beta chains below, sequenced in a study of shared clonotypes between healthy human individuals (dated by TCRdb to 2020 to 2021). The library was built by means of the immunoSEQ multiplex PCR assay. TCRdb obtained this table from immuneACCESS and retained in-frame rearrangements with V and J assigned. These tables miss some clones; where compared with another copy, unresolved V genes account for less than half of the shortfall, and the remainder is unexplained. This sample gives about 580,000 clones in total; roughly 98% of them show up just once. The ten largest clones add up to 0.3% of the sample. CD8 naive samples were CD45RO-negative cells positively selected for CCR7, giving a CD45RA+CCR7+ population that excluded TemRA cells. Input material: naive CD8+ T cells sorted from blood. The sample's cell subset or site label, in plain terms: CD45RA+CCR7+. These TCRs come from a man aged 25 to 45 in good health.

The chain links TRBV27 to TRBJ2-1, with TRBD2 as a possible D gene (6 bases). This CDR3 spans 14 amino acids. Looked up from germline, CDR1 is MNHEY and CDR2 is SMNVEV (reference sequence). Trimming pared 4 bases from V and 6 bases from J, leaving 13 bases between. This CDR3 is CASSYSRDLNEQFF. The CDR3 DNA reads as TGTGCCAGCAGTTACTCGCGGGATCTCAATGAGCAGTTCTTC.

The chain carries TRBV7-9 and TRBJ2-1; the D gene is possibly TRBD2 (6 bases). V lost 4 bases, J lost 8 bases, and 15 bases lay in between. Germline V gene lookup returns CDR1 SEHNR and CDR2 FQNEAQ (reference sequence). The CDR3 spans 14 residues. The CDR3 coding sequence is TGTGCCAGCAGCTCCGGGGCAGGGAGGTATGAGCAGTTCTTC. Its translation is CASSSGAGRYEQFF.

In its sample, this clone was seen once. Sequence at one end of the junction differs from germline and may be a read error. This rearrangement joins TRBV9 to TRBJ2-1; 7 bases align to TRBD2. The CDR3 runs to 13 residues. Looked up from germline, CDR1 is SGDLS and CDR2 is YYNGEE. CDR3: CASSGLDYNEQFF. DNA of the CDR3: TGTGCCAGTAGCGGGTTGGATTACAATGAGCAGTTCTTC.

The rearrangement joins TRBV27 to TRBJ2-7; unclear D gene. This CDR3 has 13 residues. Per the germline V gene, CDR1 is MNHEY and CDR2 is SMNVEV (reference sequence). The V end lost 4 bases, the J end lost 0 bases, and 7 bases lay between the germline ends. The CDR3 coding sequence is TGTGCCAGCAGTTACATGAACTCCTACGAGCAGTACTTC. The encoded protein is CASSYMNSYEQYF.

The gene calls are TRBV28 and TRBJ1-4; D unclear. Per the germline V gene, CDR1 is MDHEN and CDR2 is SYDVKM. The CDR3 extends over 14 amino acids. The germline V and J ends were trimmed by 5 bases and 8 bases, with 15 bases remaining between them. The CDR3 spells CASSLLVGREKLFF. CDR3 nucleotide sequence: TGTGCCAGCAGTCTCCTAGTAGGCAGAGAAAAACTGTTTTTT. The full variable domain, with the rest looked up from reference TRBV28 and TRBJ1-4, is DVKVTQSSRYLVKRTGEKVFLECVQDMDHENMFWYRQDPGLGLRLIYFSYDVKMKEKGDIPEGYSVSREKKERFSLILESASTNQTSMYLCASSLLVGREKLFFGSGTQLSVL.

As DNA, the CDR3 is TGTGCCAGCAGCTTAGATCCCCCTGGCGGGTACCAAGAGACCCAGTACTTC. This codes for CASSLDPPGGYQETQYF. The chain links TRBV11-2 to TRBJ2-5, with D tentatively TRBD2 (5 bases). With 0 bases removed from V and 0 bases from J, the gap between germline ends came to 14 bases. Germline V lookup: CDR1 SGHAT, CDR2 FQNNGV. CDR3 length: 17 residues.

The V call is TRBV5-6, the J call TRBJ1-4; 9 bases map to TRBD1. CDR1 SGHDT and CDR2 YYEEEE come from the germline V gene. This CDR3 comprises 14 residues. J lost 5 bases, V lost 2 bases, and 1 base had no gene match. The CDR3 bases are TGTGCCAGCAGCTTCGGGACAGGGAATGAAAAACTGTTTTTT. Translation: CASSFGTGNEKLFF.

The CDR3 DNA sequence: TGTGCCAGCAGCTTAGTGGGACTAGCGGGTAATGAGCAGTTCTTC. It yields the protein CASSLVGLAGNEQFF. The genes are TRBV7-9 and TRBJ2-1; 12 bases match TRBD2. The CDR3 runs to 15 residues. Looked up from germline, CDR1 is SEHNR and CDR2 is FQNEAQ (reference sequence). V lost 1 base to trimming and J lost 7 bases; unmatched junction nucleotides: 2.

In DNA, the CDR3 is TGTGCCAGCAGCTTAAGGCAGGGAGGCGGCGAGCAGTACTTC. Its protein is CASSLRQGGGEQYF. V and J are TRBV7-6 and TRBJ2-7, with a tentative D call TRBD2 (6 bases). The V gene lost 2 bases and the J gene lost 6 bases, with 14 bases spanning the gap. From germline, CDR1 is SGHVS and CDR2 FNYEAQ. The CDR3 is made up of 14 amino acids.

In DNA form, the CDR3 reads TGTGCCAGCAGCCCCTCACCATCCTACAATGAGCAGTTCTTC. This sequence encodes CASSPSPSYNEQFF. The genes are TRBV9 and TRBJ2-1; D uncertain. Germline V gene sequence: CDR1 SGDLS, CDR2 YYNGEE. V lost 4 bases to trimming and J lost 1 base, with 9 bases between them. This CDR3 has 14 amino acids.

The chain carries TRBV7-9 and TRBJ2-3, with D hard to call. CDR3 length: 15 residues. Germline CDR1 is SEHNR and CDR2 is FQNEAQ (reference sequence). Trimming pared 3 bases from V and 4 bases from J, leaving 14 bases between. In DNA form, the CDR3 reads TGTGCCAGCAGCTTCAACATCCCTGGCGCAGATACGCAGTATTTT. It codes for CASSFNIPGADTQYF.

For the CDR3, the DNA is TGTGCCAGCAGGAGTTGGACTAGCGGATACAATGAGCAGTTCTTC. This translates into CASRSWTSGYNEQFF. V gene TRBV5-4 combines with J gene TRBJ2-1; TRBD2 matches at 10 bases. The germline V gene has CDR1 SGHNT and CDR2 YYREEE (reference sequence). This CDR3 spans 15 amino acids. After removal of 5 bases from V and 4 bases from J, the junction contained 6 bases not matched to a gene.

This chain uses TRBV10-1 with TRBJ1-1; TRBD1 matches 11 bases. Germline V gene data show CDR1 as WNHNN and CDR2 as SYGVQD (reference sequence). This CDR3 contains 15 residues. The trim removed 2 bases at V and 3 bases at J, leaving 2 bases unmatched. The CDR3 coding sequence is TGCGCCAGCAGTGAGGGGACAGGGGGGGACACTGAAGCTTTCTTT. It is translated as CASSEGTGGDTEAFF.

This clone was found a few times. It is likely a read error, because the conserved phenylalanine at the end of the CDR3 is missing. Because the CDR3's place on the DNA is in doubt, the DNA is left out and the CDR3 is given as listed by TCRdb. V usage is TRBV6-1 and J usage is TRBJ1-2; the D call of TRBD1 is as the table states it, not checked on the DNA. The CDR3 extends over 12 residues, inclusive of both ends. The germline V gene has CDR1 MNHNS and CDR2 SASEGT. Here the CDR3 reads CASSRDIRGAFL.

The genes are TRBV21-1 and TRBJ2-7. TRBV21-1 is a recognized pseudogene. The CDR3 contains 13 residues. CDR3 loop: CAERDPPGYEQYF. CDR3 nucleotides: TGTGCAGAACGGGACCCTCCTGGCTACGAGCAGTACTTC.

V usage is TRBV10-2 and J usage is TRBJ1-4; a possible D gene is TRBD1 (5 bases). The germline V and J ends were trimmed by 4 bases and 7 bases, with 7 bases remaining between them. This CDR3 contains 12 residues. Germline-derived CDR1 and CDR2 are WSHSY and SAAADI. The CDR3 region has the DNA TGCGCCAGCAGTGTACAGGCTGAAAAACTGTTTTTT. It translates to CASSVQAEKLFF.

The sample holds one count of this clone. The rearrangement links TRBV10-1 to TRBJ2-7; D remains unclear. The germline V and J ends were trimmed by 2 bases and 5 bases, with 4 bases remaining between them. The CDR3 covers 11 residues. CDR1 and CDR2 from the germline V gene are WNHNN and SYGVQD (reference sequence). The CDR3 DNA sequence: TGCGCCAGCAGTGAGAATAACGAGCAGTACTTC. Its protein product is CASSENNEQYF.

The DNA of the CDR3 is TGTGCCAGCAGCCGTCTACAGGGGGTAGACTATGGCTACACCTTC. This translates into CASSRLQGVDYGYTF. The genes are TRBV14 and TRBJ1-2, with 8 bases aligning to TRBD1. The trim removed 4 bases at V and 3 bases at J, leaving 7 bases unmatched. Looked up from germline, CDR1 is SGHDN and CDR2 is FVKESK. The CDR3 is 15 amino acids.

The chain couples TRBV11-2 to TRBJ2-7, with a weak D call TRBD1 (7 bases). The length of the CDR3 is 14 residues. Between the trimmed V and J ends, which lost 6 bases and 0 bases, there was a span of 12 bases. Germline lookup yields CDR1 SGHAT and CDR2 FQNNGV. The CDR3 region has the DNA TGTGCCAGCAGGGGCGGGACAGACTCCTACGAGCAGTACTTC. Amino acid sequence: CASRGGTDSYEQYF.

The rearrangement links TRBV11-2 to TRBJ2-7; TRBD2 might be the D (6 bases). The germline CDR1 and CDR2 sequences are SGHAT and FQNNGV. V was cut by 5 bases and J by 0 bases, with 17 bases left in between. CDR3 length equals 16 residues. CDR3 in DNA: TGTGCCAGCAGCCCCGGGGAGGTCGGGAACTCCTACGAGCAGTACTTC. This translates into CASSPGEVGNSYEQYF.

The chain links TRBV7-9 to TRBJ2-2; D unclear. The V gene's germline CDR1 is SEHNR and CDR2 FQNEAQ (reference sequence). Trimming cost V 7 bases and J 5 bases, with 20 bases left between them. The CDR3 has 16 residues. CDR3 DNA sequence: TGTGCCAGCAAGGAAAGGAGAGCGAGTCGAACCGGGGAGCTGTTTTTT. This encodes CASKERRASRTGELFF.

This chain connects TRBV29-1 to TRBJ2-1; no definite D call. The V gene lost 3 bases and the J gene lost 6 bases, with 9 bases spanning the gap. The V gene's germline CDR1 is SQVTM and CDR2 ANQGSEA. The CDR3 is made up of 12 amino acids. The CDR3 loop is CSVERQTNEQFF. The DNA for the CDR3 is TGCAGCGTTGAGCGGCAGACCAATGAGCAGTTCTTC.

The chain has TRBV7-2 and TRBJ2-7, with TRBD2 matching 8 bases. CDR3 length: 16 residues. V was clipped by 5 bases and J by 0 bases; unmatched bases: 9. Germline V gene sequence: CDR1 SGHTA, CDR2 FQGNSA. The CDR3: CASSVGPGGSSYEQYF. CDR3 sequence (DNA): TGTGCCAGCAGCGTAGGTCCGGGAGGGAGCTCCTACGAGCAGTACTTC.

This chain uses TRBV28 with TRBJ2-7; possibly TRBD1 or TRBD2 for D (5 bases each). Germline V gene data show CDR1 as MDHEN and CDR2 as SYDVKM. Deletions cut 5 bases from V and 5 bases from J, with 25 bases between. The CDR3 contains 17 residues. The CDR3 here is CASSPSAEGLSIDEQYF. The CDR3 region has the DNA TGTGCCAGCAGTCCCTCCGCTGAGGGGCTCAGTATCGACGAGCAGTACTTC.

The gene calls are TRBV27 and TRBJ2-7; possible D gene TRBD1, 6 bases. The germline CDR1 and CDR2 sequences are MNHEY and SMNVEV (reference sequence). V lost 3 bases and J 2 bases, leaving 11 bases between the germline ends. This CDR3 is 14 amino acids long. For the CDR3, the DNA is TGTGCCAGCAGTTTGGCAGGGGAAACCTACGAGCAGTACTTC. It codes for CASSLAGETYEQYF.

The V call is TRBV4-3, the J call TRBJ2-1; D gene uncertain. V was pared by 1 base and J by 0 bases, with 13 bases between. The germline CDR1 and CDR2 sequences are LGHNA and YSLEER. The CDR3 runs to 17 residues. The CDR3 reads CASSQGRRKSSYNEQFF. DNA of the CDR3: TGCGCCAGCAGCCAAGGAAGGCGGAAGAGCTCCTACAATGAGCAGTTCTTC.

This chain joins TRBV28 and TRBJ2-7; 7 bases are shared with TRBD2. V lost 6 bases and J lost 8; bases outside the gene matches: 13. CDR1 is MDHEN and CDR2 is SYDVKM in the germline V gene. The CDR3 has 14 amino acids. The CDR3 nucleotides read TGTGCCAGCAGCAGACTAGCCCTCGGGGAAAAGCAGTACTTC. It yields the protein CASSRLALGEKQYF. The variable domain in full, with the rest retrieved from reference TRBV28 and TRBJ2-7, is DVKVTQSSRYLVKRTGEKVFLECVQDMDHENMFWYRQDPGLGLRLIYFSYDVKMKEKGDIPEGYSVSREKKERFSLILESASTNQTSMYLCASSRLALGEKQYFGPGTRLTVT.

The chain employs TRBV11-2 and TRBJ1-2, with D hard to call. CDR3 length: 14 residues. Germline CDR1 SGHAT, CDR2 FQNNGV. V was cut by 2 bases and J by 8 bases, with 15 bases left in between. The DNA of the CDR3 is TGTGCCAGCAGCTTATTCATTGGAGCCGGAGGCTACACCTTC. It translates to CASSLFIGAGGYTF.

CDR3 sequence reads: CASSLTGTGLAYEQYF. CDR3 nucleotide sequence: TGTGCCAGCAGTTTAACCGGGACAGGGTTAGCCTACGAGCAGTACTTC. V and J are TRBV27 and TRBJ2-7; 9 nucleotides match TRBD1. Germline V lookup: CDR1 MNHEY, CDR2 SMNVEV (reference sequence). The junction had 7 bases not matched to a gene; V was cut back by 2 bases and J by 2 bases. The CDR3 runs 16 residues.

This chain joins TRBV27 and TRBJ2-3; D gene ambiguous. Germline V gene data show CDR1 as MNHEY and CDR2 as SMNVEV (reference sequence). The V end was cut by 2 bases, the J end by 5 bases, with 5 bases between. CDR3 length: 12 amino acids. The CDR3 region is CASSLGLDTQYF. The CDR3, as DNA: TGTGCCAGCAGTTTAGGGTTAGATACGCAGTATTTT.

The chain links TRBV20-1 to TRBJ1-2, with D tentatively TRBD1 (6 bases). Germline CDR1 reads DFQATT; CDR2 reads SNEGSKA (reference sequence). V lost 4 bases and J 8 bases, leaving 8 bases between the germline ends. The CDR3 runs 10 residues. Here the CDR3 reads CSATGEGYTF. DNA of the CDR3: TGCAGTGCTACAGGGGAAGGCTACACCTTC.